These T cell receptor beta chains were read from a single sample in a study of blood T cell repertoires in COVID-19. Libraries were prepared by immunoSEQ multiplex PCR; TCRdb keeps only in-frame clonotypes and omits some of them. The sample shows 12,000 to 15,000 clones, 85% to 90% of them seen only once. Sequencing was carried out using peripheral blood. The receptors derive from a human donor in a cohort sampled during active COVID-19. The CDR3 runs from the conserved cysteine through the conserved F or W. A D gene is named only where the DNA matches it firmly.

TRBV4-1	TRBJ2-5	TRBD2	CASSQLLAETQYF	TGCGCCAGCAGCCAATTACTAGCGGAGACCCAGTACTTC
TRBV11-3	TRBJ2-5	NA	CASSLQETQYF	TGTGCCAGCAGCCTGCAAGAGACCCAGTACTTC
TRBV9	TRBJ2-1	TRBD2	CASSLAGVGNEQFF	TGTGCCAGCAGTCTAGCGGGAGTCGGCAATGAGCAGTTCTTC
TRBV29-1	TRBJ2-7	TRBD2	CSVEVTPTSASFSSYEQYF	TGCAGCGTTGAAGTCACACCGACTAGCGCGTCCTTTAGCTCCTACGAGCAGTACTTC
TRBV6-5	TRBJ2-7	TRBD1	CASSMGQASPYEQYF	TGTGCCAGCAGTATGGGACAGGCTAGTCCCTACGAGCAGTACTTC
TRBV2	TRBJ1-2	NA	CASGDNGGSDYGYTF	TGTGCCAGCGGAGATAACGGGGGATCAGACTATGGCTACACCTTC
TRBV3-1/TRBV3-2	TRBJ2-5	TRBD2	CASSQMTSGAYQETQYF	TGTGCCAGCAGCCAAATGACTAGCGGGGCCTACCAAGAGACCCAGTACTTC
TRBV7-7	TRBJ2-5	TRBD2	CASSLGTSGVETQYF	TGTGCCAGCAGCTTAGGGACTAGCGGGGTTGAGACCCAGTACTTC
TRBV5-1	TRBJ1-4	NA	CASSLGAGGTNEKLFF	TGCGCCAGCAGCTTGGGAGCCGGGGGAACTAATGAAAAACTGTTTTTT
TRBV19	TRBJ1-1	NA	CASSLSPGGVGTEAFF	TGTGCCAGTAGTCTCTCGCCCGGGGGAGTAGGCACTGAAGCTTTCTTT
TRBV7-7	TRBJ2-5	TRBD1	CASSSTGGETQYF	TGTGCCAGCAGCTCGACAGGGGGAGAGACCCAGTACTTC
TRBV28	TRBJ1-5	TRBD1	CASRPPLGQGGSQPQHF	TGTGCCAGCAGACCGCCCCTTGGTCAGGGGGGAAGTCAGCCCCAGCATTTT
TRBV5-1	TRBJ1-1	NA	CASSLGYRSNTEAFF	TGCGCCAGCAGCTTGGGTTACAGGTCGAACACTGAAGCTTTCTTT